The rows below give T cell receptor beta chains drawn from one sample of a study of Graves' ophthalmopathy and Graves' hyperthyroidism. TCRdb recomputed calls from the multiplex PCR reads with MiXCR, one row per CDR3 protein. The repertoire consists of about 160,000 distinct CDR3 sequences, with approximately 40% occurring once and the leading ten covering about 6%. What was sequenced was peripheral blood. These receptors originate from a woman aged 40 to 49 with Graves' ophthalmopathy. Each CDR3 is given with its conserved first and last residue. Each record gives: clone size, D gene, V gene, J gene, CDR3 protein, CDR3 DNA. The D gene is left open where the match is weak. For some rows the clone size is stated as once, few or many, or as a class when expanded; others skip it.

clone size: many; D gene: NA; V gene: TRBV7-8; J gene: TRBJ2-1; CDR3 protein: CASSLLIGTYNEQFF; CDR3 DNA: TGTGCCAGCAGCCTACTTATTGGGACCTACAATGAGCAGTTCTTC
clone size: many; D gene: NA; V gene: TRBV7-2; J gene: TRBJ1-6; CDR3 protein: CASGLQGILYNSPLHF; CDR3 DNA: TGTGCCAGCGGGTTGCAAGGAATCCTCTATAATTCACCCCTCCACTTT
clone size: few; D gene: NA; V gene: TRBV12-3/TRBV12-4; J gene: TRBJ1-3; CDR3 protein: CASSLTTSGNTIYF; CDR3 DNA: TGTGCCAGCAGTTTGACGACTTCTGGAAACACCATATATTTT
clone size: NA; D gene: NA; V gene: TRBV6-5; J gene: TRBJ2-2; CDR3 protein: CASSYSGGELFF; CDR3 DNA: TGTGCCAGCAGTTATTCGGGGGGGGAGCTGTTTTTT
clone size: many; D gene: TRBD2; V gene: TRBV5-6; J gene: TRBJ2-7; CDR3 protein: CATQTSGQQNYEQYF; CDR3 DNA: TGTGCCACCCAGACTAGCGGGCAACAAAACTACGAGCAGTACTTC
clone size: many; D gene: NA; V gene: TRBV28; J gene: TRBJ2-7; CDR3 protein: CASSLAGPFYEQYF; CDR3 DNA: TGTGCCAGCAGTTTAGCGGGTCCTTTCTACGAGCAGTACTTC
clone size: NA; D gene: TRBD1; V gene: TRBV19; J gene: TRBJ1-3; CDR3 protein: CASSRGQVLSGNTIYF; CDR3 DNA: TGTGCCAGTAGCAGGGGACAGGTCCTCTCTGGAAACACCATATATTTT
clone size: many; D gene: TRBD1; V gene: TRBV20-1; J gene: TRBJ1-6; CDR3 protein: CSASNDRGLSYNSPLHF; CDR3 DNA: TGCAGTGCTTCCAACGACAGGGGGCTTTCCTATAATTCACCCCTCCACTTT
clone size: many; D gene: TRBD1; V gene: TRBV4-2; J gene: TRBJ1-2; CDR3 protein: CASSPRQGARYGYTF; CDR3 DNA: TGTGCCAGCAGCCCAAGACAGGGGGCGCGATATGGCTACACCTTC
clone size: NA; D gene: TRBD2; V gene: TRBV12-3/TRBV12-4; J gene: TRBJ2-5; CDR3 protein: CASSRAGGPETQYF; CDR3 DNA: TGTGCCAGCAGCCGAGCGGGGGGGCCGGAGACCCAGTACTTC
clone size: many; D gene: NA; V gene: TRBV19; J gene: TRBJ2-7; CDR3 protein: CASSAGPLYEQYF; CDR3 DNA: TGTGCCAGTAGTGCGGGACCGCTCTACGAGCAGTACTTC
clone size: NA; D gene: TRBD2; V gene: TRBV28; J gene: TRBJ2-7; CDR3 protein: CASSFGTSNEQYF; CDR3 DNA: TGTGCCAGCAGTTTCGGGACTAGCAACGAGCAGTACTTC
clone size: NA; D gene: NA; V gene: TRBV12-3/TRBV12-4; J gene: TRBJ1-2; CDR3 protein: CASSFGFRSHIGYTF; CDR3 DNA: TGTGCCAGCAGTTTTGGATTTAGAAGCCACATAGGCTACACCTTC
clone size: many; D gene: NA; V gene: TRBV28; J gene: TRBJ1-1; CDR3 protein: CASSSGQTPFF; CDR3 DNA: TGTGCCAGCAGTTCTGGACAGACCCCTTTCTTT
clone size: many; D gene: NA; V gene: TRBV6-2/TRBV6-3; J gene: TRBJ1-1; CDR3 protein: CASSYSKLTGLNTEAFF; CDR3 DNA: TGTGCCAGCAGTTACTCGAAGCTGACAGGACTGAACACTGAAGCTTTCTTT
clone size: few; D gene: NA; V gene: TRBV12-3/TRBV12-4; J gene: TRBJ1-2; CDR3 protein: CASTLGRAVGGYTF; CDR3 DNA: TGTGCCAGCACTTTGGGACGGGCAGTAGGAGGCTACACCTTC
clone size: many; D gene: TRBD1; V gene: TRBV30; J gene: TRBJ2-7; CDR3 protein: CAGATGVPYEQYF; CDR3 DNA: TGTGCCGGCGCGACAGGGGTACCCTACGAGCAGTACTTC
clone size: many; D gene: NA; V gene: TRBV30; J gene: TRBJ2-7; CDR3 protein: CAWSVGAEQYF; CDR3 DNA: TGTGCCTGGAGTGTTGGTGCCGAGCAGTACTTC
clone size: NA; D gene: TRBD1; V gene: TRBV12-3/TRBV12-4; J gene: TRBJ2-7; CDR3 protein: CASRYTTGGGEQYF; CDR3 DNA: TGTGCCAGCAGATACACGACAGGGGGCGGCGAGCAGTACTTC
clone size: NA; D gene: NA; V gene: TRBV28; J gene: TRBJ2-6; CDR3 protein: CASSWDTAGANVLTF; CDR3 DNA: TGTGCCAGCAGTTGGGACACCGCTGGGGCCAACGTCCTGACTTTC